This T cell receptor beta chain was observed in a study of CD8 T cells in ankylosing spondylitis. Quantitative molecular-barcoded 5'-RACE generated the TCR beta libraries. One entry per CDR3 protein results from TCRdb running MiXCR on the 5' RACE reads. Of some 270,000 distinct CDR3 sequences in the sample, roughly 32% are singletons; the top ten hold around 4.5%. Only one count was recorded for this clonotype. Its antigen remains unknown. Findings and limits, study-wide: Both synovial fluid and blood in reactive arthritis had previously been reported to carry some motif variants. Ankylosing spondylitis blood appeared to carry a characteristic TCR beta motif of roughly eight highly homologous variants. Reportedly, significant enrichment of disease-linked clones occurred in matched ankylosing spondylitis synovial fluid.

The sequenced material came from blood, either unsorted or a sorted T cell fraction (not recorded which). This receptor was identified in a male donor with ankylosing spondylitis or in good health (not recorded which).

This chain's CDR3 is CASSVAGRGTGELFF. The CDR3 DNA is TGTGCCAGCAGCGTAGCTGGCAGGGGCACCGGGGAGCTGTTTTTT. This sequence joins TRBV9 and TRBJ2-2, with D possibly matching TRBD1 (6 bases). The CDR3 totals 15 residues. Germline CDR1 SGDLS, CDR2 YYNGEE. The V and J ends lost 0 bases and 4 bases respectively, with 10 bases between them. The full variable domain, with the rest looked up from reference TRBV9 and TRBJ2-2, is DSGVTQTPKHLITATGQRVTLRCSPRSGDLSVYWYQQSLDQGLQFLIQYYNGEERAKGNILERFSAQQFPDLHSELNLSSLELGDSALYFCASSVAGRGTGELFFGEGSRLTVL.